The clone carrying this T cell receptor (beta chain) was recorded a few times. The antigen remains undetermined. Other DNA sequences of this sample code for an identical CDR3. A multiplex PCR was run with 60 Vbeta primers and 13 Jbeta primers. Sequenced by immunoSEQ multiplex PCR; TCRdb stores in-frame clones only, minus some. The sample holds under 75,000 clones; roughly 81% are singletons and the top ten take about 10%. The record originates from a study of cytomegalovirus exposure and HLA in healthy donors. General study results and limits: In a later analysis, specific HLA alleles were associated with around 17,000 TCR beta sequences at a 0.05 false discovery rate. A prior analysis recorded that most TCR beta V segments were productive about 87% or about 30% of the time. Beyond CMV serostatus, there was no information to go on about immune exposure.

The CDR3 loop spans 14 amino acids. Trimming took 4 bases from V and 2 from J; bases not matched to a gene: 3. Germline CDR1 is SGDLS and CDR2 is YYNGEE. Sequencing was performed on PBMCs. This chain joins TRBV9 and TRBJ2-3; TRBD2 matches at 8 bases. This sequence was found in a human donor in good health. The CDR3, as DNA: TGTGCCAGCAGCCCAGCGGGAGTCACAGATACGCAGTATTTT. It specifies CASSPAGVTDTQYF. Looking up the rest from reference TRBV9 and TRBJ2-3 gives the full variable domain: DSGVTQTPKHLITATGQRVTLRCSPRSGDLSVYWYQQSLDQGLQFLIQYYNGEERAKGNILERFSAQQFPDLHSELNLSSLELGDSALYFCASSPAGVTDTQYFGPGTRLTVL.